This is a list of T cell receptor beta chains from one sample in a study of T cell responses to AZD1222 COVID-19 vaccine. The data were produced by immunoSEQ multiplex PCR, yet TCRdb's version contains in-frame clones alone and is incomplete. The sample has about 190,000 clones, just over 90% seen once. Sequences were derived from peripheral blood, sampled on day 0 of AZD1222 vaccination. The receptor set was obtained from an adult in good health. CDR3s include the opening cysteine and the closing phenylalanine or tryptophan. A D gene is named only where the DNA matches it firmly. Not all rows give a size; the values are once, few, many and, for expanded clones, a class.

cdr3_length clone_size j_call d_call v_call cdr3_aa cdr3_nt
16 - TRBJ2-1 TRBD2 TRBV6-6 CASSPLGTSGYNEQFF TGTGCCAGCAGCCCACTCGGGACTAGCGGCTACAATGAGCAGTTCTTC
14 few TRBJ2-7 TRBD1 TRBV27 CASKRDRGVYEQYF TGTGCCAGCAAAAGGGACAGGGGGGTGTACGAGCAGTACTTC
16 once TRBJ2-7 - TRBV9 CASSVGPGFVSVEQYF TGTGCCAGCAGCGTAGGTCCAGGTTTCGTTTCTGTCGAGCAGTACTTC
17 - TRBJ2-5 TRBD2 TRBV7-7 CASSPTSGRAGQETQYF TGTGCCAGCAGTCCGACTAGCGGGAGGGCCGGGCAAGAGACCCAGTACTTC
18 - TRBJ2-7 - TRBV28 CARLNHYRTHFFPHEQYF TGTGCCAGACTCAATCACTACAGGACACATTTTTTCCCCCACGAGCAGTACTTC
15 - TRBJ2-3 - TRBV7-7 CASSLGTGGADTQYF TGTGCTAGCAGCTTAGGGACTGGGGGCGCAGATACGCAGTATTTT
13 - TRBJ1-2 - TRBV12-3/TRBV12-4 CASTPRGHYGYTF TGTGCCAGCACCCCCCGGGGCCACTATGGCTACACCTTC
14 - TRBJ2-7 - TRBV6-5 CASSYSDTGYEQYF TGTGCCAGCAGTTACAGCGACACAGGCTACGAGCAGTACTTC
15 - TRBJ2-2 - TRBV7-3 CASSLTSGTTGELFF TGTGCCAGCAGCCTCACCAGCGGGACAACCGGGGAGCTGTTTTTT
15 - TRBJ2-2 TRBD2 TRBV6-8 CASSSPLAAEGELFF TGTGCCAGCAGTTCCCCCCTAGCGGCCGAGGGGGAGCTGTTTTTT
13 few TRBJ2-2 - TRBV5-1 CASSQKRSGELFF TGCGCCAGCAGCCAGAAGCGATCCGGGGAGCTGTTTTTT
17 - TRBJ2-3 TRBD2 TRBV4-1 CASSQVGLAVSTDTQYF TGCGCCAGCAGCCAAGTAGGTCTAGCGGTTAGCACAGATACGCAGTATTTT